These 13 T cell receptor beta chains were all obtained from the same sample, sequenced in a study of cytomegalovirus exposure and HLA in healthy donors. PCR involved 60 Vbeta and 13 Jbeta primers. TCRdb's copy holds only in-frame clones and misses some; the assay was immunoSEQ multiplex PCR. The table shows approximately 120,000 clones, with nearly 70% occurring only once. Sequencing was performed on PBMCs. Receptor source: a woman aged 70 to 79 in good health and CMV-seropositive.

This clone was counted a single time. The chain joins TRBV30 to TRBJ2-2, with TRBD1 matching 7 bases. Germline V lookup: CDR1 GTSNPN, CDR2 SVGIG (reference sequence). There are 16 residues in the CDR3. V lost 5 bases and J lost 0; bases outside the gene matches: 9. CDR3 sequence reads: CAWGGLTGTNTGELFF. The CDR3, as DNA: TGTGCCTGGGGGGGATTGACAGGGACGAACACCGGGGAGCTGTTTTTT. The full variable domain, its missing parts supplied by reference TRBV30 and TRBJ2-2, is SQTIHQWPATLVQPVGSPLSLECTVEGTSNPNLYWYRQAAGRGLQLLFYSVGIGQISSEVPQNLSASRPQDRQFILSSKKLLLSDSGFYLCAWGGLTGTNTGELFFGEGSRLTVL.

The chain couples TRBV5-1 to TRBJ1-6; D is uncertain. There are 15 residues in the CDR3. CDR1 SGHRS and CDR2 YFSETQ come from the germline V gene. V dropped 2 bases and J dropped 2 bases, with 8 bases sitting between them. The CDR3 here is CASSFSDTYNSPLHF. The CDR3 DNA follows: TGCGCCAGCAGCTTCTCAGACACCTATAATTCACCCCTCCACTTT. The entire variable domain, with the rest obtained from reference TRBV5-1 and TRBJ1-6, is as follows: KAGVTQTPRYLIKTRGQQVTLSCSPISGHRSVSWYQQTPGQGLQFLFEYFSETQRNKGNFPGRFSGRQFSNSRSEMNVSTLELGDSALYLCASSFSDTYNSPLHFGNGTRLTVT.

There are a few counts of this clone. In nucleotides, the CDR3 is TGTGCCAGCAGCTTGGCGGGAGTAACGGTGAACACTGAAGCTTTCTTT. This codes for CASSLAGVTVNTEAFF. The V and J genes are TRBV5-4 and TRBJ1-1; D gene ambiguous. The CDR3 is 16 residues long. V was cut by 0 bases and J by 0 bases, with 12 bases left in between. The V gene's germline CDR1 is SGHNT and CDR2 YYREEE (reference sequence).

The chain has TRBV2 and TRBJ2-7, with TRBD1 matching 9 bases. V gave up 8 bases and J gave up 3 bases; unmatched junction bases: 11. CDR3 length: 15 residues. Germline CDR1 reads SNHLY; CDR2 reads FYNNEI. CDR3: CASSVNPGQGYEQYF. DNA of the CDR3: TGTGCCAGCTCAGTAAATCCGGGACAGGGCTACGAGCAGTACTTC.

The CDR3 coding sequence is TGTGCCTGGAGCGACGAGGCGAACTATGGCTACACCTTC. This codes for CAWSDEANYGYTF. J is TRBJ1-2 and V is TRBV30; D uncertain. V was cut by 3 bases and J by 2 bases, with 10 bases left in between. CDR1 GTSNPN and CDR2 SVGIG come from the germline V gene (reference sequence). The CDR3 is 13 residues long.

This clone was seen just once. The chain has TRBV29-1 and TRBJ1-2, with TRBD1 matching 7 bases. Germline V lookup: CDR1 SQVTM, CDR2 ANQGSEA. The CDR3 consists of 16 residues. V lost 3 bases to trimming and J lost 4 bases; unmatched junction nucleotides: 14. CDR3 loop: CSVESPGQLSTYGYTF. The CDR3, as DNA: TGCAGCGTTGAGTCCCCGGGACAGCTGTCTACCTATGGCTACACCTTC.

This chain joins TRBV4-3 and TRBJ2-7; D unclear. CDR1 LGHNA and CDR2 YSLEER come from the germline V gene. This CDR3 contains 13 residues. The V end lost 0 bases, the J end lost 6 bases, and 9 bases lay between the germline ends. CDR3 in DNA: TGCGCCAGCAGCCAAGACCTGTCCGGCGAGCAGTACTTC. Residues: CASSQDLSGEQYF.

The chain joins TRBV5-1 to TRBJ2-5, with a weak D call TRBD2 (7 bases). CDR1 is SGHRS, CDR2 YFSETQ, per germline. V was pared by 7 bases and J by 5 bases, with 18 bases between. CDR3 length: 14 amino acids. This CDR3 is CASSGGGSGETQYF. In nucleotides, the CDR3 is TGCGCCAGCTCTGGGGGGGGCTCTGGTGAGACCCAGTACTTC.

This CDR3 is CASSQGQSSNQPQHF. The CDR3 coding sequence is TGCGCCAGCAGCCAAGGACAGAGTAGCAATCAGCCCCAGCATTTT. The chain employs TRBV4-1 and TRBJ1-5, with a weak D call TRBD1 (5 bases). CDR1 is MGHRA, CDR2 YSYEKL, per germline. The CDR3 length is 15 residues. Trimming stripped 1 base from V and 0 bases from J, with 7 bases between.

The gene calls are TRBV10-3 and TRBJ1-5; 8 bases are shared with TRBD1. V lost 0 bases, J lost 2 bases, and 0 bases stayed unmatched. Germline loops: CDR1 ENHRY, CDR2 SYGVKD. This CDR3 is built from 15 residues. CDR3 sequence (DNA): TGTGCCATCAGTGAGTCGACAGGGGGCAATCAGCCCCAGCATTTT. The encoded protein is CAISESTGGNQPQHF.

A few counts support this clone. The genes are TRBV5-1 and TRBJ1-1; D perhaps matches TRBD1 (5 bases). The CDR3 has 16 residues. Germline loops: CDR1 SGHRS, CDR2 YFSETQ. Trimming left V 2 bases short and J 5 bases short, with 19 bases between. This CDR3 is CASSLGFAGQGTEAFF. CDR3 in DNA: TGCGCCAGCAGCTTAGGCTTTGCGGGGCAGGGAACTGAAGCTTTCTTT.

The gene calls are TRBV7-2 and TRBJ1-2; the D is unclear. The V end was cut by 2 bases, the J end by 6 bases, with 10 bases between. There are 13 residues in the CDR3. CDR1 is SGHTA and CDR2 is FQGNSA in the germline V gene. CDR3 loop: CASSLNWADGYTF. In DNA form, the CDR3 reads TGTGCCAGCAGCTTAAATTGGGCCGATGGCTACACCTTC.

The rearrangement links TRBV7-2 to TRBJ1-2; a weak D match, TRBD1 (5 bases). Germline V gives CDR1 SGHTA, CDR2 FQGNSA. This CDR3 spans 11 amino acids. V was pared by 5 bases and J by 8 bases, with 9 bases between. The CDR3 sequence is CASSLRGGYTF. The CDR3 DNA reads TGTGCCAGCAGCCTCCGGGGGGGCTACACCTTC.